Listed below are T cell receptor beta chains from one sample, sequenced in a study of liver allograft versus peripheral blood T cells. TCRdb re-analysed the reads in MiXCR, keeping a single row per CDR3 protein. The sample comprises roughly 1,200 distinct CDR3 sequences, around 16% of which are singletons, and about a fifth rests with the top ten. These receptors all come from a human patient who had a liver transplant. Some T cells may have come from the graft donor. Each CDR3 is given with its conserved first and last residue. The order of the fields is J gene, V gene, clone size, D gene, CDR3 DNA, CDR3 protein. A D gene is named only where the DNA matches it firmly. Part of the rows lack a size; the others show once, few, many or a class for expanded clones.

TRBJ2-7,TRBV29-1,medium-sized,TRBD2,TGCAGCGTTGAGGGGGAGGGCGGACCCTACGAGCAGTACTTC,CSVEGEGGPYEQYF
TRBJ2-1,TRBV19,large,TRBD2,TGTGCCAGTAGAATACCAGGGACTAGCAATGAGCAGTTCTTC,CASRIPGTSNEQFF
TRBJ2-1,TRBV6-1,large,.,TGTGCCAGCAGTGAACGGCAGGGGAGCGGGGATAGAAGGGATGAGCAGTTCTTC,CASSERQGSGDRRDEQFF
TRBJ1-2,TRBV12-3/TRBV12-4,large,.,TGTGCCAGCTCACCCCGGCCCCAGGGCTATGGCTACACCTTC,CASSPRPQGYGYTF
TRBJ1-2,TRBV27,large,TRBD1,TGTGCCAGCAGTTACTCTACGGACAGGGACGGCTACACCTTC,CASSYSTDRDGYTF
TRBJ1-5,TRBV6-5,medium-sized,.,TGTGCCAGCAGTTACGAGCGGGGGGCACAGCCCCAGCATTTT,CASSYERGAQPQHF
TRBJ1-4,TRBV9,.,.,TGTGCCAGCAGCGTTGGCGGGGGCGGGGAAAAACTGTTTTTT,CASSVGGGGEKLFF
TRBJ2-2,TRBV29-1,large,.,TGCAGCGCCCGCTTAAGGGATCACGGGGAGCTGTTTTTT,CSARLRDHGELFF
TRBJ2-2,TRBV7-9,medium-sized,.,TGTGCCAGCAGCCTTCTTCGTGCCAGTACCGGGGAGCTGTTTTTT,CASSLLRASTGELFF
TRBJ2-5,TRBV10-2,medium-sized,.,TGCGCCAGCAGTGACTTCCAGCAACAAGAGACCCAGTACTTC,CASSDFQQQETQYF
TRBJ2-3,TRBV14,few,.,TGTGCCAGCAGCCACGTAAGGACCCCAAATACGCAGTATTTT,CASSHVRTPNTQYF
TRBJ2-5,TRBV10-3,large,.,TGTGCCATTAATACAGAAGGGACCCAAGAGACCCAGTACTTC,CAINTEGTQETQYF
TRBJ1-5,TRBV9,.,.,TGTGCCAGCAGCGTAGCCGATGGGGCCACTCCCAATCAGCCCCAGCATTTT,CASSVADGATPNQPQHF